What follows is one TCR beta chain and its context. Its antigen is currently unknown. Since all of the isolated RNA was reverse transcribed, expressed TCRB transcripts were what got sequenced. Libraries were prepared by immunoSEQ multiplex PCR; TCRdb keeps only in-frame clonotypes and omits some of them. Of hundreds of thousands of clones in the sample, 13% were seen once. These data belong to a study of beta chain features in type 1 diabetes. Study observations and caveats: Shortening of TCRB CDR3s, moderate but significant, appeared in all four CD4+ subsets of Type 1 diabetes patients. There were fewer insertions and more deletions at the VDJ junctions of type 1 diabetes patients.

The sequence was collected from a man between 18 and 29 years old with type 1 diabetes. Source material: naive CD4+ T cells from blood.

The CDR3 here is CASSETPGWNEKLFF. Written as DNA, the CDR3 is TGTGCCAGCAGTGAAACCCCTGGTTGGAATGAAAAACTGTTTTTT. V usage is TRBV2 and J usage is TRBJ1-4; D unclear. Per the germline V gene, CDR1 is SNHLY and CDR2 is FYNNEI. CDR3 size: 15 residues. Trimming cost V 2 bases and J 5 bases, with 12 bases left between them.